These 9 T cell receptor beta chains share one sample of origin, sequenced in a study of T cells in localized non-small cell lung cancer. Sequencing used immunoSEQ multiplex PCR; TCRdb keeps in-frame clones, though not all of them. The table has about 40,000 clones, roughly nine tenths seen once. The sequencing here drew on PBMCs, taken before any cancer treatment. The origin of the receptors is a woman aged 40-69 years with stage II lung adenocarcinoma.

This clone was found once. This chain joins TRBV6-5 and TRBJ1-4, with D possibly matching TRBD1 (5 bases). The CDR3 is 15 amino acids. The V and J ends lost 2 bases and 8 bases respectively, with 15 bases between them. Germline V gene lookup returns CDR1 MNHEY and CDR2 SVGAGI. The chain's CDR3 is CASSYQGGLGEKLFF. DNA of the CDR3: TGTGCCAGCAGTTACCAGGGCGGGCTAGGGGAAAAACTGTTTTTT.

The chain employs TRBV11-2 and TRBJ2-7, with D perhaps matching TRBD2 (7 bases). This CDR3 is built from 17 residues. Germline lookup yields CDR1 SGHAT and CDR2 FQNNGV. V lost 4 bases, J lost 0 bases, and 19 bases lay in between. DNA of the CDR3: TGTGCCAGCAGCTCCCGGGGGGCCGGGCACTACTCCTACGAGCAGTACTTC. This gives the protein CASSSRGAGHYSYEQYF. Variable domain in full (rest from reference TRBV11-2 and TRBJ2-7): EAGVAQSPRYKIIEKRQSVAFWCNPISGHATLYWYQQILGQGPKLLIQFQNNGVVDDSQLPKDRFSAERLKGVDSTLKIQPAKLEDSAVYLCASSSRGAGHYSYEQYFGPGTRLTVT.

For the CDR3, the DNA is TGTGCCAGCAGCTTAGTCCCCGGGCGGCTAACTAATGAAAAACTGTTTTTT. This encodes CASSLVPGRLTNEKLFF. The V gene is TRBV11-2, the J gene TRBJ1-4; D is undetermined. Trimming pared 1 base from V and 1 base from J, leaving 13 bases between. Germline values: CDR1 SGHAT, CDR2 FQNNGV. The length of the CDR3 is 17 residues.

V gene TRBV4-2 combines with J gene TRBJ1-2; no clear D gene. In germline, CDR1 is LGHNA, CDR2 YNFKEQ. The V end lost 0 bases, the J end lost 3 bases, and 20 bases lay between the germline ends. The CDR3 runs to 18 residues. CDR3 bases: TGTGCCAGCAGCCAAGATAGAGTAGGGCAGGCGACATACTATGGCTACACCTTC. It codes for CASSQDRVGQATYYGYTF.

The V and J genes are TRBV18 and TRBJ2-5; the D gene is possibly TRBD1 (6 bases). This CDR3 is 16 amino acids long. Per germline, CDR1 KGHSH and CDR2 LQKENI. Trimming removed 1 base from V and 5 bases from J, with 17 bases in between. CDR3 in amino acids: CASSPRVSGRGETQYF. The CDR3 DNA reads TGTGCCAGCTCACCACGCGTCAGCGGAAGGGGGGAGACCCAGTACTTC.

This chain connects TRBV6-5 to TRBJ2-7, with D tentatively TRBD1 or TRBD2 (5 bases each). The CDR3 is 12 amino acids. Germline values: CDR1 MNHEY, CDR2 SVGAGI. Trimming took off 10 bases at V and 6 bases at J, with 16 bases between the two ends. CDR3 DNA sequence: TGTGCCACTAAGGGAGCCGGGGCCGAGCAGTACTTC. It specifies CATKGAGAEQYF.

The chain carries TRBV19 and TRBJ2-7; D gene unclear. This CDR3 is built from 14 residues. V shed 0 bases and J shed 3 bases, with 9 bases lying between them. Looked up from germline, CDR1 is LNHDA and CDR2 is SQIVND (reference sequence). DNA for the CDR3: TGTGCCAGTAGTATAGACTTCAGGAGCTACGAGCAGTACTTC. This translates into CASSIDFRSYEQYF.

V usage is TRBV5-1 and J usage is TRBJ2-3, with 8 bases fitting TRBD1. The CDR3 has 16 residues. Unmatched junction bases numbered 5, after V lost 0 bases and J lost 2 bases. Germline loops: CDR1 SGHRS, CDR2 YFSETQ. CDR3 sequence reads: CASSLAPGGFTDTQYF. DNA of the CDR3: TGCGCCAGCAGCTTGGCCCCAGGGGGCTTCACAGATACGCAGTATTTT.

This sequence joins TRBV18 and TRBJ2-3; TRBD1 matches at 7 bases. Per germline, CDR1 KGHSH and CDR2 LQKENI. V trimming: 4 bases; J trimming: 3 bases; junction bases outside the gene matches: 1. The CDR3 extends over 13 amino acids. The CDR3 coding sequence is TGTGCCAGCTCACAGACAGGGACAGATACGCAGTATTTT. Its translation: CASSQTGTDTQYF.